This TCR beta chain originates from a study of T cells in Graves' hyperthyroidism and ophthalmopathy. Across the whole study: Specimen type is peripheral blood, collected at initial diagnosis prior to any treatment. Study observations and caveats: Ophthalmopathy was identified by the model a median 6.5 months ahead of onset. Most clonotypes expanded in thyroid above 0.001 were likewise present in blood.

Orbital computed tomography, thyroid ultrasound, serum thyroxine and TRAb, and clinical symptoms together informed the diagnoses. Amplification yielded TCR beta CDR3 regions, with RNA transcripts as the source. In the first-round RT-PCR of the TCR CDR3, the HTBI primer set was used. TCRdb reanalysed the multiplex PCR reads using MiXCR and keeps one entry per CDR3 protein. Of more than 650,000 distinct CDR3 sequences listed, 13% to 15% are singletons. V was pared by 7 bases and J by 0 bases, with 11 bases between. This CDR3 is 14 amino acids long. A word on this clonotype: Antigen: not known.

The receptor was derived from a woman under 30 with Graves' hyperthyroidism. The rearrangement links TRBV12-3 or TRBV12-4 to TRBJ2-3; D gene uncertain. Material for sequencing was blood. The DNA of the CDR3 is TGTGCCAGCACCAACCTCCTTAGCACAGATACGCAGTATTTT. Its translation is CASTNLLSTDTQYF.